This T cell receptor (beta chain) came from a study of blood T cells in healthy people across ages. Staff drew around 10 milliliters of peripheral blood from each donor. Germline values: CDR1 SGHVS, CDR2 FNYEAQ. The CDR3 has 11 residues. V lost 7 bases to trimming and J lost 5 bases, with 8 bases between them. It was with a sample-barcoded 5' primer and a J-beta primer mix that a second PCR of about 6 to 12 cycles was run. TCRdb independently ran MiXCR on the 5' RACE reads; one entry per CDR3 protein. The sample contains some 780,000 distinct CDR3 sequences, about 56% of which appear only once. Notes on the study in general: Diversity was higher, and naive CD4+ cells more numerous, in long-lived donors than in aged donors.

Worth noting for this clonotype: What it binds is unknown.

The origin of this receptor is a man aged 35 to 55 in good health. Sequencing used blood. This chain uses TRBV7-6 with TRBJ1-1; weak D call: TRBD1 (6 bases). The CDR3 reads CASITGTEAFF. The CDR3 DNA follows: TGTGCCAGCATCACAGGGACTGAAGCTTTCTTT.